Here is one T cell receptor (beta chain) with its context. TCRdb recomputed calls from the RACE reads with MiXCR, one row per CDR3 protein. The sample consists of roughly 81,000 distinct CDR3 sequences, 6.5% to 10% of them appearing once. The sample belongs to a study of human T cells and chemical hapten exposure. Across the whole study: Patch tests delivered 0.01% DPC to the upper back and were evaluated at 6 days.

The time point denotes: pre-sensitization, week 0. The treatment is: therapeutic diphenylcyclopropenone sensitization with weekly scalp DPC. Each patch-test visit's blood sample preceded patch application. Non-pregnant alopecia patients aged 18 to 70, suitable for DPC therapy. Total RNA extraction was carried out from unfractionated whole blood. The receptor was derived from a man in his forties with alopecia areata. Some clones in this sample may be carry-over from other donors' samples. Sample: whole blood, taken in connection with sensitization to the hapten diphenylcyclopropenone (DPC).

This CDR3 reads CASSPSRAQETQYF. The DNA of the CDR3 is TGTGCCAGCAGCCCCTCGAGGGCTCAAGAGACCCAGTACTTC. The V gene is TRBV7-9, the J gene TRBJ2-5, with D possibly being TRBD2 (5 bases). V lost 5 bases, J lost 2 bases, and 12 bases lay in between. The CDR3 is made up of 14 amino acids. Germline-derived CDR1 and CDR2 are SEHNR and FQNEAQ (reference sequence). Drawing the rest from reference TRBV7-9 and TRBJ2-5, the complete variable domain is DTGVSQNPRHKITKRGQNVTFRCDPISEHNRLYWYRQTLGQGPEFLTYFQNEAQLEKSRLLSDRFSAERPKGSFSTLEIQRTEQGDSAMYLCASSPSRAQETQYFGPGTRLLVL.